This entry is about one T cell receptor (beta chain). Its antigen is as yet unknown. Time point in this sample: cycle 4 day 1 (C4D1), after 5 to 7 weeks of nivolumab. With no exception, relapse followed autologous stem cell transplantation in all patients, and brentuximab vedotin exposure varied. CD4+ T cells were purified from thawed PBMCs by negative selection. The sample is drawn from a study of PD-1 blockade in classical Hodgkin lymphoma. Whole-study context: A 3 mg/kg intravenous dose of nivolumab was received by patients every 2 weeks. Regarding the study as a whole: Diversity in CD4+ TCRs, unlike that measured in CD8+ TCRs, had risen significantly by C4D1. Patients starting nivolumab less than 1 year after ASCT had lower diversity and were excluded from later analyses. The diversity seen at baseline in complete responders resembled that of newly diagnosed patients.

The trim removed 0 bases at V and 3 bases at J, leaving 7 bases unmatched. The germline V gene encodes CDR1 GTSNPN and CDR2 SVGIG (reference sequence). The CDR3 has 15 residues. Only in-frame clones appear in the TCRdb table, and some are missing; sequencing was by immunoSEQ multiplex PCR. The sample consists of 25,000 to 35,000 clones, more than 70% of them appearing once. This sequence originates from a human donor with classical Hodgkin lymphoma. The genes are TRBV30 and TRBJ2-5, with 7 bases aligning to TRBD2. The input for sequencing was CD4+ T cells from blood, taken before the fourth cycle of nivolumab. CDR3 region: CAWSVRGLVEETQYF. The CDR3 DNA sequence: TGTGCCTGGAGTGTACGCGGACTAGTCGAAGAGACCCAGTACTTC.